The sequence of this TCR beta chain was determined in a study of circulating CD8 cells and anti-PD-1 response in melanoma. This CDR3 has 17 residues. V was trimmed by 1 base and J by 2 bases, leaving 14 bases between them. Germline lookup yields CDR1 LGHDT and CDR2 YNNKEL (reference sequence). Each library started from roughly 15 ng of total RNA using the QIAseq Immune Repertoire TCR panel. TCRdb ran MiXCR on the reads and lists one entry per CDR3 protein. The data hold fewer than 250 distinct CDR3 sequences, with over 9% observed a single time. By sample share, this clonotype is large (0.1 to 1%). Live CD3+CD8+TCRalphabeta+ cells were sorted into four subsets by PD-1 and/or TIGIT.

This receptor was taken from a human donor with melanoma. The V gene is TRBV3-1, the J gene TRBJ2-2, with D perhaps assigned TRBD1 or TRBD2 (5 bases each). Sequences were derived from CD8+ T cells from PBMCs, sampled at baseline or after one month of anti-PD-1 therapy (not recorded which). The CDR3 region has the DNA TGTGCCAGCAGCCAAGTTGTGAGGGGACCAAACACCGGGGAGCTGTTTTTT. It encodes CASSQVVRGPNTGELFF. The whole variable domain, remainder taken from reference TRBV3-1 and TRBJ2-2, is DTAVSQTPKYLVTQMGNDKSIKCEQNLGHDTMYWYKQDSKKFLKIMFSYNNKELIINETVPNRFSPKSPDKAHLNLHINSLELGDSAVYFCASSQVVRGPNTGELFFGEGSRLTVL.